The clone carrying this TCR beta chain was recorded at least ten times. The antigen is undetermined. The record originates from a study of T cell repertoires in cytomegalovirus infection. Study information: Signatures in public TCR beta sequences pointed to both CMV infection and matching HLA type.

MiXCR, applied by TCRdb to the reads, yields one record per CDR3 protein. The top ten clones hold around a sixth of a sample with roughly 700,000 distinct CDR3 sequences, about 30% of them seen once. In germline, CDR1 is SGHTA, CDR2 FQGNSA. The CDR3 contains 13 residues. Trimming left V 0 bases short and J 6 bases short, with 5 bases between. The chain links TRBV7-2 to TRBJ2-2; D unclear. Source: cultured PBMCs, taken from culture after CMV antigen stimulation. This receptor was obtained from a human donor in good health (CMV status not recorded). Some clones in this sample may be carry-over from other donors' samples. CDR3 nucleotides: TGTGCCAGCAGCTTAGCTGTCCCCGGGGAGCTGTTTTTT. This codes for CASSLAVPGELFF.